This entry concerns a single T cell receptor (beta chain). Its antigen is not known. It was across several immunoSEQ plates that each subset's genomic DNA was evenly split. The assay was immunoSEQ multiplex PCR, and TCRdb's table has in-frame clones only and misses some. The table has more than 600,000 clones, 92% seen once. This entry comes from a study of shared clonotypes between healthy human individuals. Findings and caveats of the study: Non-shared clonotypes showed lower generation probabilities than clonotypes common to all four donors. Clonotype sharing among donors, it was expected, would be affected by sequencing depth.

The CDR3 loop spans 18 amino acids. Trimming took 7 bases from V and 2 from J; bases not matched to a gene: 17. Germline values: CDR1 MDHEN, CDR2 SYDVKM. The naive CD8 subset, CD45RO-negative cells positively selected for CCR7, excluded terminally differentiated effector memory CD45RA+ cells. All donors qualified as healthy HIV-negative adults and had experienced no recent acute infections or vaccinations. Sequencing used naive CD8+ T cells sorted from blood. The origin of this receptor is a young man in good health. The chain recombines TRBV28 with TRBJ2-7; 10 bases line up with TRBD2. CDR3 sequence reads: CASTNFPLLAGSAYEQYF. The DNA of the CDR3 is TGTGCCAGCACCAATTTCCCCCTACTAGCGGGGTCAGCCTACGAGCAGTACTTC.